These T cell receptor beta chains were read from a single sample in a study of technical replicates of blood from several donors. Produced via immunoSEQ multiplex PCR; TCRdb's table is partial and in-frame only. The sample lists 8,500 to 13,000 clones; about 95% were seen once. Sequencing input: PBMCs. The receptors stem from a human donor in good health. CDR3s include the opening cysteine and the closing phenylalanine or tryptophan. A D gene is named only where the DNA matches it firmly. Rows may omit the clone size; those that give it use once, few, many or a size class.

V gene	clone size	J gene	D gene	CDR3 protein	CDR3 DNA
TRBV29-1	NA	TRBJ2-1	NA	CSVEDPHGVWEQFF	TGCAGCGTTGAAGATCCGCACGGGGTCTGGGAGCAGTTCTTC
TRBV18	once	TRBJ2-7	NA	CASYQGTTTYEQYF	TGTGCCAGCTACCAGGGGACTACCACCTACGAGCAGTACTTC
TRBV6-6	NA	TRBJ2-4	NA	CASSPPGVETKNIQYF	TGTGCCAGCAGCCCTCCAGGGGTTGAGACCAAAAACATTCAGTACTTC
TRBV19	NA	TRBJ1-5	NA	CASSIGDYNQPQHF	TGTGCCAGTAGTATAGGGGACTACAATCAGCCCCAGCATTTT
TRBV11-1	NA	TRBJ2-3	TRBD2	CASSTRVGTTYFRTDTQYF	TGTGCCAGCAGCACCAGGGTCGGGACTACCTACTTTCGCACAGATACGCAGTATTTT
TRBV9	NA	TRBJ2-2	NA	CASSRGAGELFF	TGTGCCAGCTCGCGGGGTGCCGGGGAGCTGTTTTTT
TRBV11-3	NA	TRBJ2-3	TRBD2	CASSPTLMGGPDTQYF	TGTGCCAGCAGCCCAACTCTGATGGGAGGGCCAGATACGCAGTATTTT
TRBV7-8	NA	TRBJ2-1	TRBD2	CASSFVGGGNEQFF	TGTGCCAGCAGCTTTGTCGGGGGGGGCAATGAGCAGTTCTTC
TRBV10-3	once	TRBJ1-1	TRBD1	CAISENPGGNTEAFF	TGTGCCATCAGTGAAAACCCAGGGGGGAACACTGAAGCTTTCTTT
TRBV19	NA	TRBJ2-3	TRBD1	CASSNGLGTGEANTQYF	TGTGCCAGTAGTAACGGCCTTGGGACAGGAGAGGCAAATACGCAGTATTTT
TRBV21-1	NA	TRBJ2-7	NA	CATEAGVPYEQYF	TGTGCCACCGAAGCGGGGGTTCCCTACGAGCAGTACTTC
TRBV18	NA	TRBJ2-3	NA	CASSPLGGEADTQYF	TGTGCCAGCTCACCATTGGGGGGTGAGGCAGATACGCAGTATTTT
TRBV5-1	NA	TRBJ2-2	NA	CASLPWAGNTGELFF	TGCGCCAGCCTACCCTGGGCGGGGAACACCGGGGAGCTGTTTTTT
TRBV6-1	once	TRBJ1-5	TRBD1	CATRGGANQPQHF	TGTGCCACCAGAGGGGGCGCGAATCAGCCCCAGCATTTT
TRBV4-2	NA	TRBJ2-2	TRBD2	CASSQDRFSGRAFGELFF	TGTGCCAGCAGCCAAGATCGGTTTAGCGGGAGGGCCTTCGGGGAGCTGTTTTTT
TRBV29-1	NA	TRBJ2-1	TRBD2	CSTGEGLMNNEQFF	TGCAGTACCGGGGAGGGCCTAATGAACAATGAGCAGTTCTTC
TRBV6-4	NA	TRBJ2-7	NA	CASSDPLRSYEQYF	TGTGCCAGCAGTGACCCCCTGAGATCCTACGAGCAGTACTTC
TRBV27	NA	TRBJ2-2	TRBD2	CASRVREGYTGELFF	TGTGCCAGCAGGGTGCGGGAGGGATACACCGGGGAGCTGTTTTTT
TRBV28	once	TRBJ2-3	TRBD2	CASVRASGRVSDTQYF	TGTGCCAGTGTGAGGGCGAGCGGGAGGGTTTCGGATACGCAGTATTTT
TRBV5-6	once	TRBJ1-1	TRBD1	CASSPGQGGPEAFF	TGTGCCAGCAGCCCAGGACAGGGGGGACCTGAAGCTTTCTTT
TRBV9	NA	TRBJ2-6	NA	CASSESLGTPTLSGANVLTF	TGTGCCAGCAGCGAGAGCTTGGGGACACCGACCCTCTCTGGGGCCAACGTCCTGACTTTC
TRBV15	NA	TRBJ1-5	NA	CATSRVYGRGQPQHF	TGTGCCACCAGCAGAGTATATGGCAGGGGTCAGCCCCAGCATTTT
TRBV19	medium-sized	TRBJ2-7	TRBD2	CASSILAGGSGGDEQYF	TGTGCCAGTAGTATCCTAGCGGGAGGGTCAGGAGGAGATGAGCAGTACTTC
TRBV30	NA	TRBJ2-7	NA	CAWSAGLVHYEQYF	TGTGCCTGGAGTGCCGGACTCGTACACTACGAGCAGTACTTC
TRBV5-4	NA	TRBJ2-7	TRBD2	CASSSAGGPDEQYF	TGTGCCAGCAGCTCCGCGGGGGGCCCGGACGAGCAGTACTTC
TRBV6-5	NA	TRBJ2-7	TRBD1	CASSSSPGTVSYEQYF	TGTGCCAGCAGTTCCTCTCCAGGGACAGTCTCCTACGAGCAGTACTTC
TRBV7-6	NA	TRBJ2-3	NA	CASSPTGGTSTDTQYF	TGTGCCAGCAGCCCCACTGGAGGGACTAGCACAGATACGCAGTATTTT
TRBV18	NA	TRBJ2-7	NA	CASSPRGGREQYF	TGTGCCAGCTCACCACGGGGGGGGCGCGAGCAGTACTTC
TRBV29-1	NA	TRBJ2-1	TRBD2	CSVETGGPGNEQFF	TGCAGCGTTGAGACGGGAGGGCCGGGGAATGAGCAGTTCTTC
TRBV30	NA	TRBJ2-3	NA	CAWSVRGTDTQYF	TGTGCCTGGAGTGTGCGGGGAACAGATACGCAGTATTTT
TRBV6-5	NA	TRBJ2-1	TRBD2	CASSLGLAYNEQFF	TGTGCCAGCAGTTTAGGACTAGCATACAATGAGCAGTTCTTC
TRBV19	NA	TRBJ2-3	TRBD2	CASSRLFSGRGTDTQYF	TGTGCCAGTAGTAGACTCTTTAGCGGGAGAGGGACAGATACGCAGTATTTT
TRBV28	NA	TRBJ2-7	TRBD2	CASSSSSGSSYEQYF	TGTGCCAGCAGTTCCTCTAGCGGGAGTTCCTACGAGCAGTACTTC
TRBV7-9	NA	TRBJ1-1	TRBD1	CASSTGQEDTEAFF	TGTGCCAGCAGCACGGGACAGGAAGACACTGAAGCTTTCTTT
TRBV6-1	NA	TRBJ2-6	NA	CASSETGASGANVLTF	TGTGCCAGCAGTGAGACAGGAGCCTCTGGGGCCAACGTCCTGACTTTC
TRBV18	NA	TRBJ1-1	NA	CASSPTGRVNTEAFF	TGTGCCAGCTCACCTACAGGGAGGGTGAACACTGAAGCTTTCTTT
TRBV7-9	NA	TRBJ1-2	NA	CASSPTGGDYGYTF	TGTGCCAGCAGCCCTACCGGAGGTGACTATGGCTACACCTTC
TRBV5-4	once	TRBJ2-5	TRBD2	CASSTSWAGGPGWETQYF	TGTGCCAGCAGCACCAGCTGGGCGGGAGGGCCCGGCTGGGAGACCCAGTACTTC
TRBV10-1	NA	TRBJ1-2	NA	CASSEQGTYGYTF	TGCGCCAGCAGTGAGCAGGGGACCTATGGCTACACCTTC
TRBV11-2	NA	TRBJ1-5	NA	CASSLGGENGQPQHF	TGTGCCAGCAGCTTAGGTGGGGAGAATGGTCAGCCCCAGCATTTT
TRBV2	NA	TRBJ2-3	TRBD1	CASSEQTGVLNTQYF	TGTGCCAGCAGTGAGCAGACAGGGGTATTGAATACGCAGTATTTT
TRBV6-5	NA	TRBJ1-4	NA	CASSYNSNEKLFF	TGTGCCAGCAGTTACAACAGTAATGAAAAACTGTTTTTT